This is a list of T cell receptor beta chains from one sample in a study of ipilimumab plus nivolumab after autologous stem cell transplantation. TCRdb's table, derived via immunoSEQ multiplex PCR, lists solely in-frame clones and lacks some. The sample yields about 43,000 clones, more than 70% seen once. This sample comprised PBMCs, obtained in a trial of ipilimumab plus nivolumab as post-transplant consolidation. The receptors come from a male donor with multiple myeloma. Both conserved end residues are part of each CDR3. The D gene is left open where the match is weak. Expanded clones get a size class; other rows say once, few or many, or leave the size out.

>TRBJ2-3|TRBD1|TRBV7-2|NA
TGTGCCAGCAGCTTCAAGCCGGGACAGGGTACAGATACGCAGTATTTT
CASSFKPGQGTDTQYF
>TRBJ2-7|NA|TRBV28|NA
TGTGCCAGCAGTTTACCCCAATACAACGAGCAGTACTTC
CASSLPQYNEQYF
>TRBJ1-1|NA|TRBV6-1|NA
TGTGCCAGCCGTAGAGAGCCGGCAGCTACTGAAGCTTTCTTT
CASRREPAATEAFF
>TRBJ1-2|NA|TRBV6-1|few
TGTGCCACCACCCCAGGAAACGGTAGCTATGGCTACACCTTC
CATTPGNGSYGYTF
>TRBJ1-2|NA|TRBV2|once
TGTGCCAGCAGTGAACAGGTGACATCTAACGGCTACACCTTC
CASSEQVTSNGYTF
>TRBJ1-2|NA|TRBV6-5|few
TGTGCCAGCGGGACGGGTCCGTCCAGGAGTGGCTACACCTTC
CASGTGPSRSGYTF
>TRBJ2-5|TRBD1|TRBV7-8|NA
TGTGCCAGCAGCGCCATGACAGGGGAGCAGTACTTC
CASSAMTGEQYF
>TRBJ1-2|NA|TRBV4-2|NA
TGTGCCAGCAGCCAAGATTGGTCAGGGCCTTATGGCTACACCTTC
CASSQDWSGPYGYTF
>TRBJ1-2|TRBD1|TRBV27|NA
TGTGCCAGCAGAACAGGGGGGTATGGCTACACCTTC
CASRTGGYGYTF
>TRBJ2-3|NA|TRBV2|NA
TGTGCCAGCCGCAAGGGCCCCACTGGCACAGATACGCAGTATTTT
CASRKGPTGTDTQYF